The text below deals with one T cell receptor (beta chain). Its cognate antigen has yet to be identified. Base quality data are lacking; no much larger clone is found one base away. A second Seattle source provided samples from volunteer blood donors who had recovered from COVID-19. Collaborating institutions collected whole blood in K2EDTA tubes following their own protocols. Collaborator samples were shipped for TCRbeta analysis as frozen whole blood, isolated PBMCs, or DNA extracted from either sample type. This sample is part of a study of blood T cell repertoires in COVID-19 (dated by TCRdb to 2020 to 2021). Study-level background: Samples from collaborators originated in the United States, Italy and Spain and spanned both the acute and convalescent phases of COVID-19. The dataset comprised deeply sampled blood TCRbeta repertoires from subjects exposed to, actively infected with, or recovered from COVID-19. Sample metadata almost always included a de-identified subject ID, COVID-19 status, age in years and sex. Where HLA class I and class II types were available, the types were taken from metadata supplied by the sample provider, not from assay-based typing. The samples were drawn from two sources: the first 160 participants of the ongoing ImmuneRACE study, and 1,254 subjects contributed by 6 global collaborators. The material from the prospective study consisted of cDNA or gDNA derived from T cells, B-cell-depleted T cells, or PBMCs. The repertoires were released in a freely available public database intended as a resource for research on the immune response to SARS-CoV-2. The paper as a whole reports these results and caveats: Clinical and demographic metadata were provided uncurated, with the amount varying by source and participant.

TCRbeta CDR3 regions were amplified from genomic DNA by means of the immunoSEQ Assay, a bias-controlled multiplex PCR. Per the source publication's procedure: Within the assay, amplification of reference gene primers was used to estimate how many nucleated cells each sample contained. To quantify the absolute abundance of each unique TCRbeta CDR3 rearrangement, sequence reads were collapsed and filtered. For each sample, productive Simpson clonality was calculated as the square root of Simpson's diversity index over productive rearrangements. TCRdb's version of the immuneACCESS table is confined to in-frame rearrangements and falls short of the full clone set. An unresolved V gene accounts for under half of the shortfall where checked; the remainder is of unknown origin. The V and J calls and the clone size are those of that table, but D and trimming were determined from the DNA. Present in this sample are 220,000 or so clones, about 80% of which were seen just once. Approximately 2.9% of the sample comes from the top ten.

CDR1 GTSNPN and CDR2 SVGIG were looked up in the germline V gene (reference sequence). Inclusive of the bounding cysteine and phenylalanine, the CDR3 is 15 residues long. This entry keeps only the CDR3 DNA: 45 bases, framed from base 1. V is clipped by 1 base and J by 5 bases, and the sequence between their germline boundaries is 17 bases long. This receptor was obtained from a woman in her 30s who had recovered from COVID-19. Sequenced material: peripheral blood. The chain uses TRBV30 and TRBJ1-2; D gene: possibly TRBD1, on 6 matching bases. The nucleotide sequence reads TGTGCCTGGAGTGGGGGAGGGGGTTCCCCTTATGGCTACACCTTC. Translated, this gives CAWSGGGGSPYGYTF. Full variable domain (CDR3 extended with the reference TRBV30 and TRBJ1-2 proteins): SQTIHQWPATLVQPVGSPLSLECTVEGTSNPNLYWYRQAAGRGLQLLFYSVGIGQISSEVPQNLSASRPQDRQFILSSKKLLLSDSGFYLCAWSGGGGSPYGYTFGSGTRLTVV.